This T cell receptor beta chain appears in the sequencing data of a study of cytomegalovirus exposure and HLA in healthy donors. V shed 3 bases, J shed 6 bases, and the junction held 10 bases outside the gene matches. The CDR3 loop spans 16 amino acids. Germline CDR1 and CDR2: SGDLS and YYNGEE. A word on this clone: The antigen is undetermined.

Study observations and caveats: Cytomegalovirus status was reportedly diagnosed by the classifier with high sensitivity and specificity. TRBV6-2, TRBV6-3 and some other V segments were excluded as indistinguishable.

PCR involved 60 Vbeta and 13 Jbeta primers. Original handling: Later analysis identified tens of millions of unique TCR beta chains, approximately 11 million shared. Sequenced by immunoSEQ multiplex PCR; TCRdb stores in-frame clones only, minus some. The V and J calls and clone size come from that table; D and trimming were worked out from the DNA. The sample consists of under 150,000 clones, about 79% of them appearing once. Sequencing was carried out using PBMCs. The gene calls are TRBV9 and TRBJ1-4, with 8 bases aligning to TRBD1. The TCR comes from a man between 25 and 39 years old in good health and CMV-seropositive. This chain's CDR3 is CASSGRPGGRDEKLFF. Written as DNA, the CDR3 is TGTGCCAGCAGCGGACGGCCAGGGGGCAGGGATGAAAAACTGTTTTTT.